This is a list of T cell receptor beta chains from one sample in a study of CD8 T cells in Susac syndrome. TCRdb processed the immunoSEQ multiplex PCR reads anew with MiXCR; each CDR3 protein has one entry. The data show hundreds of thousands of distinct CDR3 sequences, with just under 95% seen just once and 0.06% to 0.08% held by the top ten. Sample: CD4+ T cells from PBMCs. These receptors were taken from a human donor with multiple sclerosis. Both conserved end residues are part of each CDR3. Each record gives: J gene, V gene, D gene, CDR3 DNA, CDR3 protein. The D gene is left open where the match is weak.

j_call: TRBJ1-2
v_call: TRBV5-1
d_call: .
cdr3_nt: TGCGCCAGCAGCTTGTCCGGAGAGGGGCTTGGCTATGGCTACACCTTC
cdr3_aa: CASSLSGEGLGYGYTF

j_call: TRBJ1-1
v_call: TRBV15
d_call: .
cdr3_nt: TGTGCCACCAGCAGAGATCTGACAGCCATGAACACTGAAGCTTTCTTT
cdr3_aa: CATSRDLTAMNTEAFF

j_call: TRBJ2-1
v_call: TRBV5-1
d_call: .
cdr3_nt: TGCGCCAGCAGCTTGGTATCCCCCCAGCTCGATGAGCAGTTCTTC
cdr3_aa: CASSLVSPQLDEQFF

j_call: TRBJ2-7
v_call: TRBV12-3/TRBV12-4
d_call: .
cdr3_nt: TGTGCCAGCAGTCTTGGACAGATTTCCTACGAGCAGTACTTC
cdr3_aa: CASSLGQISYEQYF

j_call: TRBJ2-1
v_call: TRBV6-5
d_call: TRBD2
cdr3_nt: TGTGCCAGCAGTTACCTAGCGGCCGGACGCAATGAGCAGTTCTTC
cdr3_aa: CASSYLAAGRNEQFF

j_call: TRBJ2-2
v_call: TRBV5-1
d_call: TRBD2
cdr3_nt: TGCGCCAGCAGCCATGACGGGACTATCCACCCCGGGGAGCTGTTTTTT
cdr3_aa: CASSHDGTIHPGELFF

j_call: TRBJ2-2
v_call: TRBV15
d_call: .
cdr3_nt: TGTGCCATCTCACACGGAACAGTAAACACCGGGGAGCTGTTTTTT
cdr3_aa: CAISHGTVNTGELFF

j_call: TRBJ2-1
v_call: TRBV4-1
d_call: TRBD2
cdr3_nt: TGCGCCAGCAGCCAAGAAGGAGGACTAGCGGGAGGCGGGATCTACAATGAGCAGTTCTTC
cdr3_aa: CASSQEGGLAGGGIYNEQFF

j_call: TRBJ2-3
v_call: TRBV5-4
d_call: .
cdr3_nt: TGTGCCAGCAGCTTACAACCCCGCCTAAATACGCAGTATTTT
cdr3_aa: CASSLQPRLNTQYF

j_call: TRBJ2-7
v_call: TRBV7-2
d_call: .
cdr3_nt: TGTGCCAGCAGCCGGGGGGCACCCGCAGGGAACGAGCAGTACTTC
cdr3_aa: CASSRGAPAGNEQYF

j_call: TRBJ1-1
v_call: TRBV12-5
d_call: .
cdr3_nt: TGTGCTAGTGGTTTGCGACAACAGGGCCCTTTCTTT
cdr3_aa: CASGLRQQGPFF

j_call: TRBJ1-1
v_call: TRBV29-1
d_call: .
cdr3_nt: TGCAGCGTTGTTGTAGGGTCCGTCACTGAAGCTTTCTTT
cdr3_aa: CSVVVGSVTEAFF

j_call: TRBJ2-2
v_call: TRBV12-5
d_call: .
cdr3_nt: TGTGCTAGTGGCATAGACAGAACCACCGGGGAGCTGTTTTTT
cdr3_aa: CASGIDRTTGELFF